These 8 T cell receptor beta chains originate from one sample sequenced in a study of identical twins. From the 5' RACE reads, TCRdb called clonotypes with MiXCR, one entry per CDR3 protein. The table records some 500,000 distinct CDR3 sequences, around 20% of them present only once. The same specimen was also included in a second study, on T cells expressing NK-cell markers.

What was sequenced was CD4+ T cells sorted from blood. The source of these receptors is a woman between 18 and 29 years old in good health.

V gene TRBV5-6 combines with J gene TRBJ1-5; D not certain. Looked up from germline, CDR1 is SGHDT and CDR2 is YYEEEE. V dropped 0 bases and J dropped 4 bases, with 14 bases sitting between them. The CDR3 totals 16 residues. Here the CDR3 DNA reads TGTGCCAGCAGCTTGGGTACAGCGTGGGCGAATCAGCCCCAGCATTTT. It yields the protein CASSLGTAWANQPQHF.

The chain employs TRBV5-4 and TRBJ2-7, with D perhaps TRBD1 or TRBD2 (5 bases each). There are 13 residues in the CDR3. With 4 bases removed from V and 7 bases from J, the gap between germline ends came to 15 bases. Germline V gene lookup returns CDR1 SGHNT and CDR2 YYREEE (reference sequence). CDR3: CASSPGTVGEQYF. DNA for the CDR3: TGTGCCAGCAGCCCGGGGACGGTCGGGGAGCAGTACTTC. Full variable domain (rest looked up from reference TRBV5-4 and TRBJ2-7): ETGVTQSPTHLIKTRGQQVTLRCSSQSGHNTVSWYQQALGQGPQFIFQYYREEENGRGNFPPRFSGLQFPNYSSELNVNALELDDSALYLCASSPGTVGEQYFGPGTRLTVT.

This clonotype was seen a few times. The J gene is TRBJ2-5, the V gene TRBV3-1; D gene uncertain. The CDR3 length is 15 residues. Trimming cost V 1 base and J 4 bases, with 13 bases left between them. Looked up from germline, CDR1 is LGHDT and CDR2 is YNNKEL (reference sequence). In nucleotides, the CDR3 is TGTGCCAGCAGCCAAGGATACTCTGGCTTAGAGACCCAGTACTTC. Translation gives CASSQGYSGLETQYF.

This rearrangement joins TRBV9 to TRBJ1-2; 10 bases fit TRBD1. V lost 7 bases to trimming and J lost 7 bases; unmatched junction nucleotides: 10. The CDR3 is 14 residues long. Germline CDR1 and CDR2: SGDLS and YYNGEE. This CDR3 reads CASERQGARGGYTF. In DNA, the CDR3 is TGTGCCAGCGAAAGACAGGGGGCAAGGGGTGGCTACACCTTC.

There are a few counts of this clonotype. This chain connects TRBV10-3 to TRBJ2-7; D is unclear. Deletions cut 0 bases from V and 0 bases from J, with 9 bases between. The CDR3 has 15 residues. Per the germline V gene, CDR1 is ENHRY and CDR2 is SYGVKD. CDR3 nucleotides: TGTGCCATCAGTGAGTCCGGCGCCTTCTCCTACGAGCAGTACTTC. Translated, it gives CAISESGAFSYEQYF.

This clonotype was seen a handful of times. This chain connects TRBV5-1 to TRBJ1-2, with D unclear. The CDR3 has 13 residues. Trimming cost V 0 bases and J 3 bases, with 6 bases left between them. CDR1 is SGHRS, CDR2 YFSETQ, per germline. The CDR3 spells CASSLDQDYGYTF. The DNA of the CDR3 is TGCGCCAGCAGCTTGGATCAGGACTATGGCTACACCTTC.

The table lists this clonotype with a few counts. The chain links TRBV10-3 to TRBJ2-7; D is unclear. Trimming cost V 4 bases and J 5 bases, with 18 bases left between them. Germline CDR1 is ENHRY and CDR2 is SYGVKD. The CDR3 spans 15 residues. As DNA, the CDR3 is TGTGCCATCAGTGTTGGGGAACTCGAGTGGAACGAGCAGTACTTC. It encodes CAISVGELEWNEQYF.

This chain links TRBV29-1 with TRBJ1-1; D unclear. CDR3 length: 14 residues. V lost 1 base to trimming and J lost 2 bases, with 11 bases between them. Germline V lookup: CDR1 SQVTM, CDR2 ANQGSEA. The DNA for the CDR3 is TGCAGCGTTGAAGTTAATACCGTAAACACTGAAGCTTTCTTT. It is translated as CSVEVNTVNTEAFF. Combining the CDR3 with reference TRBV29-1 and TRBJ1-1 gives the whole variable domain SAVISQKPSRDICQRGTSLTIQCQVDSQVTMMFWYRQQPGQSLTLIATANQGSEATYESGFVIDKFPISRPNLTFSTLTVSNMSPEDSSIYLCSVEVNTVNTEAFFGQGTRLTVV.